A selection of T cell receptor beta chains follows, all from one sample in a study of blood T cells in healthy people across ages. TCRdb reanalysed the 5' RACE reads using MiXCR and keeps one entry per CDR3 protein. The sample lists approximately 800,000 distinct CDR3 sequences; 45% to 70% were seen once. Material for sequencing was blood. The receptors were gathered from a man aged 40-55 years in good health. Both conserved end residues are part of each CDR3. D genes are given only for firm matches. Clone size is given for some rows only: seen once, a few or many times, or a class if the clone is expanded.

D gene	clone size	V gene	J gene	CDR3 protein	CDR3 DNA
-	-	TRBV6-1	TRBJ2-1	CASRTGRLVLGEQFF	TGTGCCAGCAGGACAGGTCGTCTAGTGTTGGGTGAGCAGTTCTTC
-	medium-sized	TRBV29-1	TRBJ2-7	CSIGAGPYEQYF	TGCAGCATTGGGGCGGGGCCCTACGAGCAGTACTTC
TRBD2	-	TRBV12-3/TRBV12-4	TRBJ2-5	CASSFTSGRETQYF	TGTGCCAGCAGTTTCACTAGCGGGAGAGAGACCCAGTACTTC
TRBD2	few	TRBV5-4	TRBJ2-7	CASSLAGGRAAYEQYF	TGTGCCAGCAGCTTGGCGGGAGGGAGGGCAGCCTACGAGCAGTACTTC
TRBD1	-	TRBV25-1	TRBJ2-5	CATRTGRETQYF	TGTGCCACCAGGACAGGTCGAGAGACCCAGTACTTC
-	-	TRBV6-2/TRBV6-3	TRBJ2-3	CASGDGRGTQYF	TGTGCCAGCGGAGACGGGAGAGGGACGCAGTATTTT
-	-	TRBV27	TRBJ2-3	CASSPPGRSRSTQYF	TGTGCCAGCAGCCCCCCCGGAAGATCAAGGAGTACGCAGTATTTT
-	-	TRBV5-1	TRBJ1-4	CASSWTELNEKLFF	TGCGCCAGCAGCTGGACAGAGTTGAATGAAAAACTGTTTTTT
-	many	TRBV29-1	TRBJ2-1	CSVVGGREQFF	TGCAGCGTGGTGGGGGGACGTGAGCAGTTCTTC
-	once	TRBV7-9	TRBJ2-1	CASSSWDQYNEQFF	TGTGCCAGCAGCTCCTGGGACCAATACAATGAGCAGTTCTTC
TRBD2	-	TRBV7-2	TRBJ2-3	CASSLRPIGGLAGGPSTQYF	TGTGCCAGCAGCTTAAGACCAATTGGTGGACTAGCGGGAGGGCCCAGTACGCAGTATTTT
-	-	TRBV11-2	TRBJ1-1	CASANRDKRFQAFF	TGTGCCAGCGCCAACCGGGACAAACGTTTCCAAGCTTTCTTT
-	-	TRBV4-3	TRBJ2-7	CASSQATSSNEQYF	TGCGCCAGCAGCCAAGCGACTAGTTCCAATGAGCAGTACTTC
TRBD1	-	TRBV3-1	TRBJ2-7	CASSQGTGSGEQYF	TGTGCCAGCAGCCAAGGGACAGGTTCGGGCGAGCAGTACTTC
TRBD1	-	TRBV7-8	TRBJ2-3	CASSLRRTGEGTDTQYF	TGTGCCAGCAGCTTAAGGCGGACAGGCGAGGGCACAGATACGCAGTATTTT
TRBD2	-	TRBV5-1	TRBJ2-1	CASEDPGLGDEQFF	TGCGCCAGCGAGGATCCGGGACTAGGGGATGAGCAGTTCTTC
-	-	TRBV7-9	TRBJ1-1	CASSTTQTNTEAFF	TGTGCCAGCAGCACCACACAGACGAACACTGAAGCTTTCTTT
-	-	TRBV24-1	TRBJ2-3	CATSAVEESGADTQYF	TGTGCCACCAGTGCCGTTGAGGAGTCGGGCGCAGATACGCAGTATTTT
-	few	TRBV9	TRBJ2-3	CASSVGVGSTDTQYF	TGTGCCAGCAGCGTAGGAGTTGGTAGCACAGATACGCAGTATTTT
-	-	TRBV15	TRBJ2-3	CATSRSGAGDTQYF	TGTGCCACCAGCAGAAGTGGGGCAGGAGATACGCAGTATTTT
TRBD2	few	TRBV27	TRBJ2-5	CASSFTGLAGGPQETQYF	TGTGCCAGCAGTTTTACGGGACTAGCGGGAGGCCCCCAAGAGACCCAGTACTTC
-	few	TRBV24-1	TRBJ2-5	CATSERGGETQYF	TGTGCCACCAGTGAGAGAGGGGGAGAGACCCAGTACTTC
-	-	TRBV2	TRBJ2-5	CASTVLLEQYF	TGTGCCAGCACGGTACTATTGGAGCAGTACTTC
TRBD1	-	TRBV10-2	TRBJ2-1	CASNRDRGNNEQFF	TGCGCCAGCAACCGGGACAGGGGAAACAATGAGCAGTTCTTC
TRBD1	-	TRBV7-9	TRBJ1-4	CASRSQGAANEKLFF	TGTGCCAGCAGGTCACAGGGGGCAGCTAATGAAAAACTGTTTTTT
-	-	TRBV25-1	TRBJ1-1	CASSQALGGGTEAFF	TGTGCCAGCTCCCAGGCGTTGGGAGGCGGCACTGAAGCTTTCTTT
TRBD2	-	TRBV28	TRBJ2-3	CASKRLAIDTQYF	TGTGCCAGCAAAAGACTAGCGATAGATACGCAGTATTTT
TRBD2	few	TRBV28	TRBJ2-7	CASSPPGPGGSSYEQYF	TGTGCCAGCAGTCCTCCCGGGCCCGGCGGGAGTTCCTACGAGCAGTACTTC
TRBD2	-	TRBV3-1	TRBJ2-1	CASSQLAGLTYNEQFF	TGTGCCAGCAGCCAACTAGCGGGACTTACCTACAATGAGCAGTTCTTC
TRBD2	few	TRBV6-2/TRBV6-3	TRBJ2-3	CASSWGAGAADTQYF	TGTGCCAGCAGTTGGGGAGCGGGGGCGGCGGATACGCAGTATTTT
TRBD2	-	TRBV4-3	TRBJ2-1	CASSQGSASGSYNEQFF	TGCGCCAGCAGCCAAGGTTCGGCTAGCGGGAGTTACAACGAGCAGTTCTTC
TRBD2	few	TRBV20-1	TRBJ2-1	CSARSVAGNYNEQFF	TGCAGTGCTAGATCGGTAGCGGGGAATTACAATGAGCAGTTCTTC
-	-	TRBV7-2	TRBJ1-2	CASSLQGMDNYGYTF	TGTGCCAGCAGCCTCCAGGGTATGGATAACTATGGCTACACCTTC
-	-	TRBV7-9	TRBJ2-1	CASLWGNEQFF	TGTGCCAGTCTCTGGGGCAATGAGCAGTTCTTC
-	-	TRBV4-1	TRBJ2-7	CASSQDVRLAATEQYF	TGCGCCAGCAGCCAAGATGTTCGTCTGGCGGCGACCGAGCAGTACTTC
TRBD2	-	TRBV4-1	TRBJ2-7	CASSQQTAGTSSYEQYF	TGCGCCAGCAGCCAACAGACAGCCGGGACTAGCTCCTACGAGCAGTACTTC
TRBD2	-	TRBV27	TRBJ2-7	CASSPRDYSYEQYF	TGTGCCAGCAGTCCCCGGGACTACAGCTACGAGCAGTACTTC
TRBD1	few	TRBV6-1	TRBJ2-7	CASWAGGSYEQYF	TGTGCCAGCTGGGCAGGGGGCTCCTACGAGCAGTACTTC
-	few	TRBV7-2	TRBJ2-4	CASSLGRGVAKNIQYF	TGTGCCAGCAGCCTTGGGAGGGGGGTAGCCAAAAACATTCAGTACTTC
-	-	TRBV7-2	TRBJ2-3	CASSWGGGGTDTQYF	TGTGCCAGCAGCTGGGGGGGGGGCGGCACAGATACGCAGTATTTT
-	-	TRBV7-2	TRBJ2-3	CASSLKGEGKRTDMQYF	TGTGCCAGCAGCTTAAAGGGAGAGGGGAAGCGCACAGATATGCAGTATTTT
TRBD1	-	TRBV28	TRBJ2-5	CASRGSRQGASKTQYF	TGTGCCAGCCGGGGGTCTAGACAGGGGGCATCGAAGACCCAGTACTTC
-	few	TRBV12-3/TRBV12-4	TRBJ2-7	CASSAQGSSYEQYF	TGTGCCAGCAGCGCTCAAGGGAGCTCCTACGAGCAGTACTTC
TRBD1	once	TRBV5-6	TRBJ2-1	CASGPGTAYNEQFF	TGTGCCAGCGGCCCCGGGACAGCATACAATGAGCAGTTCTTC
-	-	TRBV5-1	TRBJ2-1	CASSPTRPNEQFF	TGCGCCAGCAGCCCTACTAGGCCGAATGAGCAGTTCTTC
-	-	TRBV18	TRBJ2-6	CASSIGESGANVLTF	TGTGCCAGCTCTATAGGAGAGTCTGGGGCCAACGTCCTGACTTTC
TRBD1	-	TRBV27	TRBJ1-1	CASSPIPQGVSPEAFF	TGTGCCAGCAGTCCAATCCCACAGGGGGTGAGTCCTGAAGCTTTCTTT
-	-	TRBV7-8	TRBJ1-5	CAGSLGRAPNQPQHF	TGTGCCGGCAGCTTAGGACGGGCGCCCAATCAGCCCCAGCATTTT